This T cell receptor beta chain was recovered during a study of monozygotic twins with inflammatory bowel disease (dated by TCRdb to between 2017 and 2020). Notes on the research overall: The full study comprised 28 monozygotic twin pairs: nine German pairs (four IBD-concordant, five IBD-discordant) and 19 IBD-discordant Danish pairs. Within discordant pairs, disease-associated traits were sought mainly by comparing IBD patients with their genetically identical healthy co-twins. Each individual had, on average, about 151 000 unique TCRalpha sequences and 181 000 unique TCRbeta sequences available for analysis.

Libraries came from 5' RACE. For each TCR library, roughly 3,600 ng of total RNA was used. For each sample, cDNA synthesis with SMARTScribe reverse transcriptase was split into eight separate reactions. Unique molecular identifiers containing a 6-nucleotide sample barcode were introduced through template switching during cDNA synthesis. Two nested PCRs of approximately 16 and 9 cycles amplified the TCRalpha and TCRbeta cDNA, and bead purification followed each PCR. Before amplification, the cDNA was both treated with uracil DNA-glycosylase and purified with the QIAquick PCR purification kit. In the second PCR, Illumina TruSeq-compatible adapters and sample-specific barcodes were added. Library quality and concentration were checked on TapeStation and Qubit, and libraries were pooled at roughly 5.1 ng each. The pooled libraries were sequenced with 2 x 100 bp reads and custom sequencing primers on an Illumina HiSeq2500 single-index Rapid Run. Processing in the source paper ran as follows. PCR and sequencing errors were corrected by UMI-based consensus assembly using MiGEC version 1.2.6. MiXCR version 2.1.1 handled V(D)J alignment, clonotype assembly and CDR3 extraction. To normalise gene usage, clonotype sharing and MAIT/NKT TCR abundance, the analysis used the top 1000, 10 000 and 20 000 clonotypes per sample. After downsampling to 27 000 UMIs, diversity was calculated as the inverse Simpson index using the vegan R package. Paired Mann-Whitney U tests were applied to discordant twin pairs, with Benjamini-Hochberg correction for multiple testing. One entry per CDR3 protein sequence results from the TCRdb reprocessing of the reads, with DNA left out. TCRdb, not the original authors, processed these V and J calls. The table for this sample shows roughly 320,000 distinct CDR3 sequences. The top ten constitute over 5.5% of the sample.

On this clonotype itself: The antigen it recognizes is unknown.

From each donor, a roughly 2.6 ml peripheral blood sample was collected into PAXgene tubes and stored at -80 degrees C. Without T cell sorting, total RNA was isolated from whole blood using the PAXgene blood miRNA kit on an automated QIAcube. Peripheral blood from monozygotic twin pairs, either concordant or discordant for inflammatory bowel disease, underwent deep TCRalpha and TCRbeta repertoire profiling that used unique molecular barcoding. Smoking habits were recorded for all twin pairs, with individuals classified as current, former or never smokers. There are 15 amino acids in the CDR3, from cysteine to phenylalanine inclusive. DNA is not on record. Reading the germline V gene gives CDR1 SGHTA and CDR2 FQGNSA. Results the study describes overall, beyond this receptor: Compared with healthy twins, IBD patients shared fewer clonotypes with other individuals, and the difference was most pronounced in patients with signs of disease activity. TCRbeta repertoire diversity, by inverse Simpson index, was decreased in IBD patients compared with their healthy co-twins. Because patients were on differing immunosuppressive treatments, the repertoires may have picked up extra background noise and inter-individual variability. The results gave no support for a single strong signal or clonotype linked to IBD. Different T cell subtypes could not be distinguished in the analysis. Repertoire similarity did not differ between concordant and discordant twins, which could be due to limited statistical power.

This sequence originates from a human donor with ulcerative colitis or Crohn's disease, or a healthy co-twin of an affected twin (not recorded which). The source material was blood. The rearrangement combines TRBV7-2 with TRBJ1-6. The CDR3 protein: CASSLSFGQNSPLHF.